This record covers a single T cell receptor (beta chain). Antigen specificity is unknown. The entry originates in a study of cytomegalovirus exposure and HLA in healthy donors. Primers included in the PCR were 60 Vbeta and 13 Jbeta primers. Data came from immunoSEQ multiplex PCR; TCRdb stores just in-frame clones and leaves some out. The table has about 100,000 clones, more than 80% seen once. Findings and caveats of the study: Reportedly, cytomegalovirus status was diagnosed with high sensitivity and specificity.

The origin of this receptor is a man between 25 and 39 years old in good health and CMV-seronegative. Material: PBMCs.

The CDR3 sequence: CASSDGGSYNEQFF. As DNA, the CDR3 is TGTGCCAGTAGTGACGGGGGCTCCTACAATGAGCAGTTCTTC. V and J are TRBV19 and TRBJ2-1, with D possibly being TRBD2 (6 bases). CDR3 length: 14 amino acids. Germline V gene data show CDR1 as LNHDA and CDR2 as SQIVND (reference sequence). The V end was cut by 5 bases, the J end by 0 bases, with 8 bases between.